Listed here are 10 T cell receptor beta chains from one sample, sequenced in a study of CDR3 diversity in severe acne. TCRdb called the PCR reads again in MiXCR, with one record for every CDR3 protein. The sample includes about 93,000 distinct CDR3 sequences, 48% of them seen just once. Material: blood. The receptors come from a male donor in good health, serving as a control.

The chain links TRBV14 to TRBJ1-1; no clear D. The CDR3 has 13 amino acids. CDR1 and CDR2 from the germline V gene are SGHDN and FVKESK. The V gene lost 5 bases and the J gene lost 5 bases, with 12 bases spanning the gap. In DNA form, the CDR3 reads TGTGCCAGCAGCTCCGGACGGTATACTGAAGCTTTCTTT. Encoded protein: CASSSGRYTEAFF.

As to this clonotype: Relative to the germline gene, one junction end is altered; a read error may explain this. The chain carries TRBV2 and TRBJ1-1, with 8 bases that match TRBD1. CDR3 length: 17 amino acids. Per the germline V gene, CDR1 is SNHLY and CDR2 is FYNNEI. CDR3 amino acids: CAPSSEQTGATNTEAFF. The CDR3 region has the DNA TGTGCTCCCAGCAGTGAACAGACAGGGGCTACGAACACTGAAGCCTTCTTT.

The V call is TRBV11-3, the J call TRBJ2-2; D uncertain. Germline V CDR1 and CDR2: SGHNT, YENEEA. V was pared by 5 bases and J by 0 bases, with 7 bases between. This CDR3 is 14 amino acids long. In nucleotides, the CDR3 is TGTGCCAGCAGCCCGCGAGCGAACACCGGGGAGCTGTTTTTT. Residues: CASSPRANTGELFF.

The CDR3 spells CSASLGAYNEQFF. The CDR3 coding sequence is TGCAGTGCTAGCCTGGGGGCCTACAATGAGCAGTTCTTC. The gene calls are TRBV20-1 and TRBJ2-1; D may match TRBD1 or TRBD2 (5 bases each). Deletions cut 3 bases from V and 2 bases from J, with 8 bases between. Germline-derived CDR1 and CDR2 are DFQATT and SNEGSKA (reference sequence). There are 13 residues in the CDR3.

The chain combines TRBV25-1 with TRBJ1-5; 9 positions agree with TRBD1. V shed 5 bases, J shed 5 bases, and the junction held 4 bases outside the gene matches. The germline V gene encodes CDR1 MGHDK and CDR2 SYGVNS. The CDR3 length is 14 residues. As DNA, the CDR3 is TGTGCCAGCAGTTTGGGACAGGGCGATCAGCCCCAGCATTTT. Protein sequence: CASSLGQGDQPQHF.

The rearrangement links TRBV10-3 to TRBJ2-6, with unresolved D. V was cut by 7 bases and J by 0 bases, with 16 bases left in between. Germline-derived CDR1 and CDR2 are ENHRY and SYGVKD. The CDR3 covers 17 residues. The CDR3 DNA reads as TGTGCCATCACGGCAGACCAATTTCTCTCTGGGGCCAACGTCCTGACTTTC. It encodes CAITADQFLSGANVLTF.

This rearrangement joins TRBV7-9 to TRBJ2-4; unclear D gene. V shed 1 base and J shed 0 bases, with 10 bases lying between them. Germline V gene data show CDR1 as SEHNR and CDR2 as FQNEAQ (reference sequence). CDR3 length: 16 amino acids. CDR3 in DNA: TGTGCCAGCAGCTTAGAACTGGGCCGAGCCAAAAACATTCAGTACTTC. Protein sequence: CASSLELGRAKNIQYF.

As regards this clonotype: Given a much more abundant clone one base away, this may be a read error. The rearrangement uses TRBV14 and TRBJ1-2, with unresolved D. This CDR3 has 12 amino acids. CDR1 is SGHDN, CDR2 FVKESK, per germline. The CDR3 loop is CACSQATYGYTF. Written as DNA, the CDR3 is TGTGCCTGCAGCCAAGCAACCTATGGCTACACCTTC.

This clonotype was observed a few times. Written as DNA, the CDR3 is TGTGCCAGCTCCCCAGAGTTGGGCGGGCAGCCCCAGCATTTT. Translating it yields CASSPELGGQPQHF. The rearrangement uses TRBV2 and TRBJ1-5; D remains ambiguous. This CDR3 spans 14 amino acids. Germline V gene lookup returns CDR1 SNHLY and CDR2 FYNNEI. V dropped 8 bases and J dropped 7 bases, with 18 bases sitting between them.

Of note for this clonotype: Sequence at one end of the junction differs from germline and may be a read error. The gene calls are TRBV5-5 and TRBJ1-2; no definite D call. Germline lookup yields CDR1 SGHKS and CDR2 YYEKEE (reference sequence). This CDR3 spans 15 amino acids. The CDR3 loop reads CTSSHVPEWDYGYTF. CDR3 DNA sequence: TGTACCAGCAGCCATGTTCCTGAATGGGACTATGGCTACACCTTC.